Below are 23 T cell receptor beta chains sequenced from a single sample in a study of control samples from healthy donors and cancer patients (dated by TCRdb to about 2020). Library preparation used the immunoSEQ multiplex PCR assay. The clones in this table, taken by TCRdb from immuneACCESS, are in-frame only. Not every clone is retained; where verified, under half of the shortfall comes from an unresolved V gene, and the cause of the rest is unknown. The sample data list 150,000 to 200,000 clones, and 80% to 90% of these were observed just once. Clones ranked in the top ten supply 12% of the sample. Sequencing was carried out using blood. The receptors come from a man between 25 and 39 years old in good health.

The CDR3 loop reads CASGLREQFF. The DNA for the CDR3 is TGTGCCAGCGGACTTCGGGAGCAGTTCTTC. The V and J genes are TRBV28 and TRBJ2-1, with D tentatively TRBD2 (5 bases). V was pared by 8 bases and J by 10 bases, with 9 bases between. This CDR3 is 10 amino acids long. Germline V gives CDR1 MDHEN, CDR2 SYDVKM.

The chain couples TRBV5-8 to TRBJ1-1; D gene unclear. CDR1 SGHTS and CDR2 YDEGEE come from the germline V gene. With 6 bases removed from V and 0 bases from J, the gap between germline ends came to 15 bases. This CDR3 has 15 amino acids. The CDR3 DNA is TGTGCCAGCATCCTTCCGGGAATAATGAACACTGAAGCTTTCTTT. Its translation: CASILPGIMNTEAFF.

This chain joins TRBV15 and TRBJ1-5; 8 bases are a match to TRBD1. The length of the CDR3 is 18 residues. J was trimmed by 0 bases and V by 5 bases; bases with no gene match: 12. Germline CDR1 and CDR2: LNHNV and YYDKDF (reference sequence). The CDR3 region is CATSVRQGRSHSNQPQHF. CDR3 nucleotide sequence: TGTGCCACCAGCGTAAGACAGGGGCGCAGTCATAGCAATCAGCCCCAGCATTTT.

The chain uses TRBV6-5 and TRBJ1-1; D may be TRBD1 (5 bases). The germline gives CDR1 MNHEY, CDR2 SVGAGI. V was trimmed by 7 bases and J by 0 bases, leaving 12 bases between them. This CDR3 has 14 amino acids. In DNA, the CDR3 is TGTGCCAGCATGGCAGGGCAGATGAACACTGAAGCTTTCTTT. Encoded protein: CASMAGQMNTEAFF.

The CDR3 sequence: CASSPQGAETQYF. DNA for the CDR3: TGTGCCAGCAGCCCACAGGGGGCAGAGACCCAGTACTTC. This chain joins TRBV12-3 or TRBV12-4 and TRBJ2-5; 9 nucleotides agree with TRBD1. This CDR3 is built from 13 residues. V shed 6 bases and J 4 bases; nucleotides not matched to a gene: 3.

The rearrangement joins TRBV24-1 to TRBJ1-1, with a possible D match to TRBD1 (5 bases). Germline V gene lookup returns CDR1 KGHDR and CDR2 SFDVKD. V lost 10 bases and J 5 bases, leaving 13 bases between the germline ends. The CDR3 consists of 12 residues. CDR3 protein: CATQGARTEAFF. The DNA of the CDR3 is TGTGCCACGCAGGGTGCGCGGACTGAAGCTTTCTTT.

The chain recombines TRBV5-1 with TRBJ1-6, with TRBD1 identical over 12 bases. The CDR3 totals 15 residues. Germline V lookup: CDR1 SGHRS, CDR2 YFSETQ. Germline trimming cut 4 bases from V and 9 bases from J; bases unmatched to any gene: 5. The CDR3 coding sequence is TGCGCCAGCAGCGCCGGGACAGGGGGCGGTTCACCCCTCCACTTT. It yields the protein CASSAGTGGGSPLHF.

This chain links TRBV27 with TRBJ1-4; D call uncertain. V shed 6 bases and J shed 4 bases, with 15 bases lying between them. The CDR3 has 15 residues. Germline V gives CDR1 MNHEY, CDR2 SMNVEV (reference sequence). The chain's CDR3 is CASSRQARDNEKLFF. The CDR3 region has the DNA TGTGCCAGCAGCAGACAAGCTCGAGATAATGAAAAACTGTTTTTT.

The V gene is TRBV6-5, the J gene TRBJ1-5; the D is unclear. The CDR3 runs to 15 residues. Germline CDR1 reads MNHEY; CDR2 reads SVGAGI. V dropped 6 bases and J dropped 0 bases, with 12 bases sitting between them. This CDR3 is CASSPQQDSNQPQHF. In DNA form, the CDR3 reads TGTGCCAGCAGCCCCCAGCAGGATAGCAATCAGCCCCAGCATTTT.

This chain uses TRBV28 with TRBJ2-7; D is ambiguous. Trimming shortened V by 2 bases and J by 7 bases, and 27 bases separated the two germline ends. This CDR3 has 18 residues. Germline CDR1 and CDR2: MDHEN and SYDVKM. The CDR3 spells CASSLIGVGSGLLEEQYF. CDR3 in DNA: TGTGCCAGCAGTTTAATCGGCGTGGGTTCAGGCCTATTAGAGGAGCAGTACTTC.

The chain joins TRBV2 to TRBJ2-3; TRBD2 matches at 8 bases. CDR1 and CDR2 from the germline V gene are SNHLY and FYNNEI. The CDR3 is 16 residues long. Trimming at V came to 7 bases and at J to 2 bases, leaving 11 bases not matched to a gene. The CDR3 here is CASTGGAGGPTDTQYF. The DNA of the CDR3 is TGTGCCAGCACCGGGGGGGCGGGGGGCCCCACAGATACGCAGTATTTT.

The CDR3 nucleotides read TGTGCCAGCAGCCAAGACAAACTGGGGGGCGGGGAGACCCAGTACTTC. Translation: CASSQDKLGGGETQYF. The chain uses TRBV4-2 and TRBJ2-5; D tentatively reads TRBD1 or TRBD2 (6 bases each). V lost 0 bases and J 5 bases, leaving 16 bases between the germline ends. Germline CDR1 and CDR2: LGHNA and YNFKEQ. The CDR3 has 16 residues.

V and J are TRBV6-2 or TRBV6-3 and TRBJ1-1, with D possibly TRBD1 on 6 matching bases. The ends were cut back, 6 bases at V and 4 bases at J, with 9 bases in the middle. CDR1 is MNHEY, CDR2 SVGEGT, per germline. This CDR3 has 12 amino acids. CDR3 DNA sequence: TGTGCCAGCAGATACAGGGTCACTGAAGCTTTCTTT. Translated, it gives CASRYRVTEAFF.

The rearrangement uses TRBV19 and TRBJ2-3; D is ambiguous. CDR1 is LNHDA, CDR2 SQIVND, per germline (reference sequence). The V and J ends lost 3 bases and 4 bases respectively, with 11 bases between them. This CDR3 region has 14 residues. The CDR3 reads CASSIPDVADTQYF. The CDR3 DNA follows: TGTGCCAGTAGTATCCCGGACGTGGCAGATACGCAGTATTTT.

This clone was seen only once. The chain recombines TRBV25-1 with TRBJ1-6; D ambiguous. Germline V CDR1 and CDR2: MGHDK, SYGVNS. CDR3 length equals 13 residues. Trimming took off 5 bases at V and 9 bases at J, with 11 bases between the two ends. The CDR3 region is CASSTQNLSPLHF. The DNA for the CDR3 is TGTGCCAGCAGTACCCAGAATCTTTCACCCCTCCACTTT.

This clone was counted only a few times. The chain couples TRBV7-6 to TRBJ1-2, with 12 positions matching TRBD1. This CDR3 has 16 amino acids. The germline V gene has CDR1 SGHVS and CDR2 FNYEAQ. J was trimmed by 8 bases and V by 1 base; bases with no gene match: 8. In nucleotides, the CDR3 is TGTGCCAGCAGCTTAGTCCCGGGACAGGGGGCGGCGGGCTACACCTTC. Translated: CASSLVPGQGAAGYTF.

The chain joins TRBV7-2 to TRBJ2-4; 7 bases align to TRBD2. V lost 1 base and J lost 3; bases outside the gene matches: 6. CDR3 length equals 16 residues. The germline CDR1 and CDR2 sequences are SGHTA and FQGNSA. CDR3 protein: CASSLEGGVGKNIQYF. The CDR3 region has the DNA TGTGCCAGCAGCTTAGAGGGAGGGGTGGGCAAAAACATTCAGTACTTC.

This rearrangement joins TRBV6-6 to TRBJ1-6; D perhaps matches TRBD1 (6 bases). The length of the CDR3 is 15 residues. V was shortened by 5 bases and J by 8 bases, with 16 bases between the two germline ends. Germline CDR1 MNHNY, CDR2 SVGAGI (reference sequence). Written as DNA, the CDR3 is TGTGCCAGCAGTATGACTTCGGACAGCCATTCACCCCTCCACTTT. Its translation is CASSMTSDSHSPLHF.

The J gene is TRBJ2-2, the V gene TRBV27; D is ambiguous. CDR3 length: 14 residues. Germline values: CDR1 MNHEY, CDR2 SMNVEV (reference sequence). V was cut by 2 bases and J by 1 base, with 5 bases left in between. The CDR3 sequence is CASSLEQNTGELFF. In DNA, the CDR3 is TGTGCCAGCAGTTTAGAACAGAACACCGGGGAGCTGTTTTTT.

This clone was detected a few times. This chain uses TRBV28 with TRBJ1-4, with D unclear. The germline V gene encodes CDR1 MDHEN and CDR2 SYDVKM. V was cut by 1 base and J by 8 bases, with 5 bases left in between. CDR3 length: 12 residues. In DNA, the CDR3 is TGTGCCAGCAGTTTATTCGGCGAAAAACTGTTTTTT. Translation: CASSLFGEKLFF.

This clone was detected only a few times. This chain uses TRBV7-9 with TRBJ2-2; TRBD2 matches at 10 bases. Trimming removed 6 bases from V and 7 bases from J; junction bases left unmatched: 8. CDR1 is SEHNR, CDR2 FQNEAQ, per germline (reference sequence). The CDR3 has 15 amino acids. In nucleotides, the CDR3 is TGTGCCAGCAGGTGGCTAGCGGGAGTGAGCGGGGAGCTGTTTTTT. Protein sequence: CASRWLAGVSGELFF.

The V and J genes are TRBV3-1 (or the pseudogene TRBV3-2) and TRBJ2-3, with D tentatively TRBD1 or TRBD2 (5 bases each). From germline, CDR1 is LGHDT and CDR2 YNNKEL (reference sequence). V dropped 3 bases and J dropped 3 bases, with 13 bases sitting between them. The CDR3 consists of 15 residues. The CDR3 spells CASSQGSGPTDTQYF. DNA of the CDR3: TGTGCCAGCAGCCAGGGTTCGGGGCCGACAGATACGCAGTATTTT.

This rearrangement joins TRBV7-2 to TRBJ2-3; a weak D match, TRBD1 (5 bases). CDR3 length: 16 residues. Germline CDR1 SGHTA, CDR2 FQGNSA. V was pared by 3 bases and J by 0 bases, with 13 bases between. CDR3 protein: CASSFLPQGSTDTQYF. The CDR3 DNA follows: TGTGCCAGCAGCTTTCTCCCGCAGGGAAGCACAGATACGCAGTATTTT.